This T cell receptor beta chain was sequenced for a study of shared clonotypes between healthy human individuals. Whole-study results and caveats: Sampling covered nothing but blood. Tissue TCR repertoires likely differ from those found in blood.

The sample holds a few counts of this clone. What it recognizes is unknown. Assay runs were performed at deep level. Method: immunoSEQ multiplex PCR; TCRdb's copy keeps in-frame clones and lacks some. The sample shows fewer than 350,000 clones, 80% to 90% of them seen only once. The CDR3 extends over 14 amino acids. CDR1 and CDR2 (germline): MNHNS, SASEGT. Unmatched junction bases numbered 2, after V lost 2 bases and J lost 2 bases. CCR7-negative CD45RA+ TemRA cells were pooled with CD45RO+ cells for CD8 memory. Sequencing was carried out using memory CD8+ T cells sorted from blood. Subset noted: CD45RO+ cells pooled with CCR7-negative TemRA cells. The sequence derives from a man between 18 and 35 years old in good health. The J gene is TRBJ2-7, the V gene TRBV6-1; 8 bases align to TRBD1. The CDR3 DNA follows: TGTGCCAGCAGTGAATGGGGACAGGCCTACGAGCAGTACTTC. This translates into CASSEWGQAYEQYF.